The sequence of this T cell receptor (beta chain) was determined in a study of glioma-infiltrating T cells after dendritic cell vaccination. Study details: Patients received autologous tumor lysate-pulsed dendritic cell vaccination between about 2002 and 2013. Monocyte-derived dendritic cells, cultured roughly 7 days with IL-4 and GM-CSF, were pulsed with autologous tumor lysate.

Per germline, CDR1 MNHNY and CDR2 SVGAGI (reference sequence). This CDR3 comprises 14 residues. V was trimmed by 1 base and J by 1 base, leaving 7 bases between them. Time point in this sample: after dendritic cell vaccination, including at tumor progression/relapse. Before vaccination, two weeks after the third vaccination, and at progression, PBMC were collected. Some clones are missing from TCRdb's copy, which holds only in-frame ones; the method was immunoSEQ multiplex PCR. Of tens of thousands of clones listed, about 85% were seen once; the top ten hold over 6.5%. This receptor was obtained from a human donor with glioblastoma. Source: blood, taken after dendritic cell vaccination. The V gene is TRBV6-6, the J gene TRBJ2-5; unclear D gene. The CDR3 protein is CASSYWAGQETQYF. CDR3 in DNA: TGTGCCAGCAGTTACTGGGCAGGCCAAGAGACCCAGTACTTC.